Sequencing of this TCR beta chain was carried out in a study of regulatory T cells in long-lasting Graves disease. CDR3 regions were amplified by Arm-PCR using iRepertoire HTBI primers to build TCR beta libraries. Each CDR3 protein gets one entry after TCRdb re-called the multiplex PCR reads with MiXCR. The table records 400,000 to 500,000 distinct CDR3 sequences, 13% to 15% of them present only once. The CDR3 extends over 18 amino acids. Germline CDR1 is MNHNS and CDR2 is SASEGT. The junction had 14 bases not matched to a gene; V was cut back by 6 bases and J by 3 bases. This clonotype was seen repeatedly, ten times or more. Time point specified: newly diagnosed GD, antithyroid drugs for less than 3 months. TCR sequences were obtained from RNA taken from PBMCs. American Thyroid Association guidelines defined Graves' disease diagnosis. The collection involved drawing approximately 9 milliliters of peripheral blood into EDTA tubes.

The sample was also reused in another study, on T cells in Graves' hyperthyroidism and ophthalmopathy.

Sequencing was performed on peripheral blood mononuclear cells (PBMCs), taken at new diagnosis, from a patient treated with antithyroid drugs. The chain has TRBV6-1 and TRBJ2-2; 9 bases line up with TRBD1. The clonotype comes from a woman aged 45-59 years with Graves disease. CDR3 DNA sequence: TGTGCCAGCAGCCCCCGGGACAGGGCCGCGGGTGACACCGGGGAGCTGTTTTTT. This codes for CASSPRDRAAGDTGELFF.